Listed here are 18 T cell receptor beta chains from one sample, sequenced in a study of chemoradiotherapy in HPV16-positive cancers. Data came from immunoSEQ multiplex PCR; TCRdb stores just in-frame clones and leaves some out. There are about 20,000 clones in the sample; roughly 73% occur only once, and around 2.7% lies in the top ten. The material was obtained from a patient who underwent chemoradiotherapy. These receptors came from a human donor with HPV-associated anogenital cancer.

The V gene is TRBV7-9, the J gene TRBJ1-3; TRBD1 is a possible D gene (5 bases). V lost 1 base to trimming and J lost 4 bases, with 8 bases between them. Looked up from germline, CDR1 is SEHNR and CDR2 is FQNEAQ (reference sequence). The CDR3 consists of 14 residues. This CDR3 reads CASSLGGTGNTIYF. The CDR3 region has the DNA TGTGCCAGCAGCTTAGGAGGGACGGGAAACACCATATATTTT.

The CDR3 loop reads CASNGQFYGYTF. CDR3 coding DNA: TGTGCCAGCAACGGACAGTTCTATGGCTACACCTTC. This sequence joins TRBV11-2 and TRBJ1-2; weak D call: TRBD1 (6 bases). The CDR3 totals 12 residues. Trimming cost V 7 bases and J 4 bases, with 10 bases left between them. CDR1 is SGHAT and CDR2 is FQNNGV in the germline V gene. Variable domain in full (rest from reference TRBV11-2 and TRBJ1-2): EAGVAQSPRYKIIEKRQSVAFWCNPISGHATLYWYQQILGQGPKLLIQFQNNGVVDDSQLPKDRFSAERLKGVDSTLKIQPAKLEDSAVYLCASNGQFYGYTFGSGTRLTVV.

This chain's CDR3 is CASSFRNGYTF. Written as DNA, the CDR3 is TGTGCCAGCAGCTTTAGGAACGGCTACACCTTC. This chain connects TRBV11-2 to TRBJ1-2; D remains unclear. Per germline, CDR1 SGHAT and CDR2 FQNNGV. The CDR3 sequence is 11 residues long. Deletions cut 3 bases from V and 8 bases from J, with 7 bases between.

The chain links TRBV28 to TRBJ1-4; D is ambiguous. The V and J ends lost 3 bases and 4 bases respectively, with 9 bases between them. CDR1 is MDHEN, CDR2 SYDVKM, per germline. The CDR3 contains 14 residues. The CDR3 DNA reads TGTGCCAGCAGTTTGTCAGGACTTAATGAAAAACTGTTTTTT. It specifies CASSLSGLNEKLFF.

The chain combines TRBV29-1 with TRBJ1-3; D gene ambiguous. CDR1 and CDR2 (germline): SQVTM, ANQGSEA. The V end lost 6 bases, the J end lost 0 bases, and 9 bases lay between the germline ends. The length of the CDR3 is 13 residues. CDR3 DNA sequence: TGCAGCGTGTCACAAGACTCTGGAAACACCATATATTTT. Amino acids: CSVSQDSGNTIYF.

This clone was found a few times. V and J are TRBV30 and TRBJ1-2, with D perhaps matching TRBD1 (5 bases). This CDR3 contains 13 residues. V was clipped by 7 bases and J by 4 bases, with 16 bases between them. The V gene's germline CDR1 is GTSNPN and CDR2 SVGIG (reference sequence). DNA for the CDR3: TGTGCCTTGTTAGCTAGAGGGGCCTATGGCTACACCTTC. It specifies CALLARGAYGYTF. Combining the CDR3 with reference TRBV30 and TRBJ1-2 gives the whole variable domain SQTIHQWPATLVQPVGSPLSLECTVEGTSNPNLYWYRQAAGRGLQLLFYSVGIGQISSEVPQNLSASRPQDRQFILSSKKLLLSDSGFYLCALLARGAYGYTFGSGTRLTVV.

The chain has TRBV7-3 and TRBJ1-2; D is uncertain. The CDR3 sequence is 14 residues long. V lost 2 bases to trimming and J lost 8 bases, with 15 bases between them. The germline V gene encodes CDR1 SGHTA and CDR2 FQGTGA. CDR3 DNA sequence: TGTGCCAGCAGCTTAGAACCAGGTCCGGTAGGCTACACCTTC. The encoded protein is CASSLEPGPVGYTF.

The CDR3 spells CASKRLAGPPGSIYNEQFF. The CDR3 bases are TGTGCCAGTAAAAGACTAGCGGGCCCCCCGGGGAGTATCTACAATGAGCAGTTCTTC. The rearrangement joins TRBV19 to TRBJ2-1, with 10 bases lining up with TRBD2. Germline CDR1 is LNHDA and CDR2 is SQIVND (reference sequence). This CDR3 region has 19 residues. Unmatched junction bases numbered 18, after V lost 7 bases and J lost 3 bases.

This clone was seen only once. The rearrangement uses TRBV28 and TRBJ1-3; D is ambiguous. The CDR3 contains 17 residues. The ends were cut back, 5 bases at V and 2 bases at J, with 19 bases in the middle. The germline CDR1 and CDR2 sequences are MDHEN and SYDVKM. Written as DNA, the CDR3 is TGTGCCAGCAGTAGACGAGGGTACGGGCTCACTGGAAACACCATATATTTT. It translates to CASSRRGYGLTGNTIYF.

The CDR3 DNA reads as TGTGCCAGCGAGGCCACTGAAGCTTTCTTT. Encoded protein: CASEATEAFF. The V and J genes are TRBV7-9 and TRBJ1-1, with no clear D. This CDR3 has 10 residues. Trimming removed 8 bases from V and 4 bases from J, with 5 bases in between. The V gene's germline CDR1 is SEHNR and CDR2 FQNEAQ (reference sequence). Variable domain in full (rest from reference TRBV7-9 and TRBJ1-1): DTGVSQNPRHKITKRGQNVTFRCDPISEHNRLYWYRQTLGQGPEFLTYFQNEAQLEKSRLLSDRFSAERPKGSFSTLEIQRTEQGDSAMYLCASEATEAFFGQGTRLTVV.

The V call is TRBV18, the J call TRBJ1-2; 11 positions agree with TRBD1. Germline-derived CDR1 and CDR2 are KGHSH and LQKENI. Trimming cost V 4 bases and J 8 bases; bases outside gene matches: 12. The CDR3 sequence is 16 residues long. DNA of the CDR3: TGTGCCAGCTCACTAAAGGGACAGGGGGACCTTGGAGGCTACACCTTC. Translating it yields CASSLKGQGDLGGYTF. Full variable domain (remainder filled in from reference TRBV18 and TRBJ1-2): NAGVMQNPRHLVRRRGQEARLRCSPMKGHSHVYWYRQLPEEGLKFMVYLQKENIIDESGMPKERFSAEFPKEGPSILRIQQVVRGDSAAYFCASSLKGQGDLGGYTFGSGTRLTVV.

The chain joins TRBV15 to TRBJ2-7, with a weak D call TRBD1 (6 bases). The germline CDR1 and CDR2 sequences are LNHNV and YYDKDF (reference sequence). This CDR3 spans 14 amino acids. V lost 5 bases, J lost 4 bases, and 15 bases lay in between. The CDR3 nucleotides are TGTGCCACCAGCCTCGAGTTACAGGGTTACGAGCAGTACTTC. Translating it yields CATSLELQGYEQYF. Using reference TRBV15 and TRBJ2-7 for the parts outside the CDR3, the full variable domain is DAMVIQNPRYQVTQFGKPVTLSCSQTLNHNVMYWYQQKSSQAPKLLFHYYDKDFNNEADTPDNFQSRRPNTSFCFLDIRSPGLGDTAMYLCATSLELQGYEQYFGPGTRLTVT.

This clone was picked up a small number of times. A read error may produce the germline difference seen at one junction end. V is TRBV4-2 and J is TRBJ1-2; maybe TRBD1 (5 bases). This CDR3 comprises 15 residues. Germline lookup yields CDR1 LGHNA and CDR2 YNFKEQ. The CDR3 sequence: CASSKDTGAHYGYTF. The CDR3 DNA sequence: TGTGCCAGCAGCAAAGATACTGGGGCCCACTATGGCTACACCTTC.

This chain uses TRBV2 with TRBJ1-4; 10 bases are a match to TRBD1. Per the germline V gene, CDR1 is SNHLY and CDR2 is FYNNEI. The CDR3 contains 16 residues. Trimming removed 7 bases from V and 5 bases from J; junction bases left unmatched: 10. CDR3 amino acids: CASTTLPGQGNEKLFF. Here the CDR3 DNA reads TGTGCCAGCACCACTTTACCGGGACAGGGGAATGAAAAACTGTTTTTT. The variable domain in full, completed from reference TRBV2 and TRBJ1-4, reads EPEVTQTPSHQVTQMGQEVILRCVPISNHLYFYWYRQILGQKVEFLVSFYNNEISEKSEIFDDQFSVERPDGSNFTLKIRSTKLEDSAMYFCASTTLPGQGNEKLFFGSGTQLSVL.

The gene calls are TRBV11-1 and TRBJ2-7, with 7 nucleotides matching TRBD1. V was clipped by 1 base and J by 6 bases; unmatched bases: 9. The CDR3 is 15 amino acids. Germline lookup yields CDR1 SGHAT and CDR2 FQDESV (reference sequence). In nucleotides, the CDR3 is TGTGCCAGCAGCTTAGGAACAGGGGCTTTTATCGAGCAGTACTTC. This translates into CASSLGTGAFIEQYF.

The chain employs TRBV18 and TRBJ1-1, with a tentative D call TRBD1 (6 bases). The germline CDR1 and CDR2 sequences are KGHSH and LQKENI. V lost 2 bases and J 7 bases, leaving 14 bases between the germline ends. The CDR3 extends over 14 amino acids. The CDR3 DNA sequence: TGTGCCAGCTCACCAACACAGGGTATTGTTGAAGCTTTCTTT. Residues: CASSPTQGIVEAFF.

Only a few counts were recorded for this clone. The gene calls are TRBV6-6 and TRBJ1-1; D call uncertain. Trimming took 5 bases from V and 1 from J, leaving 8 bases between them. Germline V gives CDR1 MNHNY, CDR2 SVGAGI (reference sequence). The CDR3 runs to 13 residues. As DNA, the CDR3 is TGTGCCAGCAGTGATAAAGAGAACACTGAAGCTTTCTTT. Encoded protein: CASSDKENTEAFF.

The chain recombines TRBV11-1 with TRBJ1-4; 9 bases match TRBD1. V lost 3 bases to trimming and J lost 7 bases; unmatched junction nucleotides: 3. The CDR3 loop spans 14 amino acids. Germline CDR1 and CDR2: SGHAT and FQDESV (reference sequence). The CDR3 nucleotides are TGTGCCAGCAGCTTGGGGACAGGGCGTGAAAAACTGTTTTTT. Translated: CASSLGTGREKLFF.